This is a list of T cell receptor beta chains from one sample in a study of Graves' ophthalmopathy and Graves' hyperthyroidism. Using its own MiXCR run on the multiplex PCR reads, TCRdb lists one record per CDR3 protein. The sample lists 500,000 to 700,000 distinct CDR3 sequences, about 24% seen once, with more than 5.5% in the top ten. Sequencing was performed on peripheral blood. Source of these receptors: a woman aged 18-29 years with stable Graves' hyperthyroidism. Some clones in this sample may be carry-over from other donors' samples. Each CDR3 is given with its conserved first and last residue. A D gene is named only where the DNA matches it firmly. A row's size may be missing; if present it is once, few, many or a size class.

D	V	size	J	CDR3	DNA
-	TRBV6-6	many	TRBJ1-1	CASPSSLGREAFF	TGTGCCAGCCCCTCGAGTCTCGGCCGTGAAGCTTTCTTT
TRBD1	TRBV3-1	many	TRBJ1-6	CASSPDRGIAPLHF	TGTGCCAGCAGCCCCGACAGGGGGATTGCACCCCTCCACTTT
-	TRBV10-3	-	TRBJ2-7	CAIKDGTGTYEQYF	TGTGCCATCAAGGATGGGACTGGGACCTACGAGCAGTACTTC
-	TRBV4-1	many	TRBJ2-4	CASSQGQIAKNIQYF	TGCGCCAGCAGCCAAGGGCAGATAGCCAAAAACATTCAGTACTTC
-	TRBV15	many	TRBJ2-2	CATSRETDLGGELFF	TGTGCCACCAGCAGAGAGACAGATCTAGGAGGGGAGCTGTTTTTT
-	TRBV12-3/TRBV12-4	many	TRBJ2-7	CASSPPTADFYYEQYF	TGTGCCAGCAGTCCTCCAACGGCGGACTTCTACTACGAGCAGTACTTC
-	TRBV10-3	few	TRBJ2-3	CAIREQGLTTDTQYF	TGTGCCATCAGAGAACAGGGACTCACCACAGATACGCAGTATTTT
TRBD1	TRBV7-9	-	TRBJ2-7	CASSSNTGTVTYEQYF	TGTGCCAGCAGCTCAAACACCGGGACAGTGACCTACGAGCAGTACTTC
TRBD1	TRBV5-4	few	TRBJ2-7	CASSPGQSVGSYEQYF	TGTGCCAGCAGCCCGGGACAGTCCGTTGGCTCCTACGAGCAGTACTTC
-	TRBV15	many	TRBJ2-4	CATSREMGAKNIQYF	TGTGCCACCAGCAGAGAAATGGGGGCCAAAAACATTCAGTACTTC
-	TRBV12-3/TRBV12-4	many	TRBJ1-1	CASRTGTVNTEAFF	TGTGCCAGCAGAACCGGGACGGTGAACACTGAAGCTTTCTTT
-	TRBV12-3/TRBV12-4	many	TRBJ1-1	CASSSAFRENTEAFF	TGTGCCAGCAGTTCTGCCTTCAGGGAGAACACTGAAGCTTTCTTT
-	TRBV3-1	many	TRBJ1-1	CASSQVLRGAKNTEAFF	TGTGCCAGCAGCCAAGTTTTGCGGGGGGCCAAGAACACTGAAGCTTTCTTT
TRBD1	TRBV27	many	TRBJ1-5	CASSEQGQARQPQHF	TGTGCCAGCAGCGAACAGGGGCAGGCAAGGCAGCCCCAGCATTTT
-	TRBV19	many	TRBJ2-7	CASSIGLTYEQYF	TGTGCCAGTAGTATTGGGTTGACCTACGAGCAGTACTTC
TRBD1	TRBV12-3/TRBV12-4	-	TRBJ2-4	CASSPPGTEGKNIKYF	TGTGCCAGCAGTCCGCCCGGGACAGAGGGCAAAAACATTAAGTACTTC
-	TRBV10-1	many	TRBJ2-2	CASSEGQNTGELFF	TGCGCCAGCAGTGAGGGACAGAACACCGGGGAGCTGTTTTTT
-	TRBV6-1	many	TRBJ1-1	CATSLNTEAFF	TGTGCCACTAGTCTCAACACTGAAGCTTTCTTT
-	TRBV30	-	TRBJ2-2	CAWNGGRVNAGELFF	TGTGCCTGGAATGGGGGGCGCGTGAATGCCGGGGAGCTGTTTTTT
TRBD2	TRBV6-2/TRBV6-3	many	TRBJ2-2	CASSSGGLAGVGTGELFF	TGTGCCAGCAGTTCCGGGGGACTAGCGGGAGTGGGGACCGGGGAGCTGTTTTTT
-	TRBV12-3/TRBV12-4	many	TRBJ2-7	CASRPPNGEQYF	TGTGCCAGCAGACCCCCGAACGGTGAGCAGTACTTC
-	TRBV28	many	TRBJ2-5	CASSTGLGRQETQYF	TGTGCCAGCAGCACGGGACTGGGACGCCAAGAGACCCAGTACTTC
-	TRBV7-6	many	TRBJ1-1	CASSLVPGSTEAFF	TGTGCCAGCAGCTTAGTTCCGGGGAGCACTGAAGCTTTCTTT
-	TRBV30	many	TRBJ2-7	CAWSEGSSYEQYF	TGTGCCTGGAGCGAAGGGAGCTCCTACGAGCAGTACTTC
TRBD1	TRBV12-3/TRBV12-4	many	TRBJ1-2	CATTTGGTYGYTF	TGTGCCACCACCACAGGGGGGACATATGGCTACACCTTC
-	TRBV12-3/TRBV12-4	many	TRBJ1-6	CASSFQGRGSPLHF	TGTGCCAGCAGTTTCCAGGGGAGAGGATCACCCCTCCACTTT
TRBD1	TRBV3-1	-	TRBJ1-6	CASSQDRPGQGLNSPLHF	TGTGCCAGCAGCCAAGATCGACCGGGACAGGGGTTGAATTCACCCCTCCACTTT
-	TRBV12-3/TRBV12-4	many	TRBJ1-1	CASSPSYRVEAFF	TGTGCCAGCAGCCCATCTTACAGGGTTGAAGCTTTCTTT
TRBD2	TRBV20-1	few	TRBJ2-4	CSARQTSGLAKNIKYF	TGCAGTGCTAGACAAACCAGCGGACTAGCCAAAAACATTAAGTACTTC
TRBD1	TRBV19	many	TRBJ1-6	CASSIAGTGDSPLHF	TGTGCCAGTAGTATAGCTGGGACAGGCGATTCACCCCTCCACTTT
-	TRBV10-3	-	TRBJ1-6	CAIRGDLNSPLHF	TGTGCCATCAGGGGGGACCTCAATTCACCCCTCCACTTT
TRBD1	TRBV6-5	many	TRBJ1-1	CASQQGRTEAFF	TGTGCCAGCCAACAGGGGCGCACTGAAGCTTTCTTT
-	TRBV2	-	TRBJ1-2	CASSEATIRARRYTF	TGTGCCAGCAGTGAAGCGACTATCCGGGCCCGGAGGTACACCTTC
-	TRBV30	-	TRBJ1-2	CAWSYSSRGGYTF	TGTGCCTGGAGTTATTCTTCCCGTGGGGGCTACACCTTC
-	TRBV25-1	many	TRBJ1-1	CASSDQLRAFF	TGTGCCAGCAGTGACCAGTTGCGGGCTTTCTTT
-	TRBV27	-	TRBJ2-7	CASSFSAGGEQYF	TGTGCCAGCAGTTTTTCCGCCGGGGGTGAGCAGTACTTC
TRBD1	TRBV12-3/TRBV12-4	-	TRBJ2-7	CASSPTGDPYEQYF	TGTGCCAGCAGCCCAACAGGGGATCCTTACGAGCAGTACTTC
-	TRBV6-1	few	TRBJ1-1	CASSEWPMNTEAFF	TGTGCCAGCAGTGAATGGCCGATGAACACTGAAGCTTTCTTT
-	TRBV10-3	-	TRBJ1-6	CAISADGTSYNSHLHF	TGTGCCATCAGCGCCGACGGAACCTCCTATAATTCACACCTCCACTTT
TRBD2	TRBV12-3/TRBV12-4	many	TRBJ2-5	CASSLGTSGRVGETQYF	TGTGCCAGCAGCCTTGGGACTAGCGGGAGGGTTGGGGAGACCCAGTACTTC
TRBD2	TRBV7-3	few	TRBJ2-2	CASSLSVRGVDTGELFF	TGTGCCAGCAGCTTATCTGTACGGGGGGTGGACACCGGGGAGCTGTTTTTT
-	TRBV28	many	TRBJ2-7	CASSLPGSRREQYF	TGTGCCAGCAGTTTACCGGGCTCCCGTCGCGAGCAGTACTTC
-	TRBV6-2/TRBV6-3	many	TRBJ1-5	CASSYSILGTFLDQPQHF	TGTGCCAGCAGTTACTCGATCCTCGGGACGTTTTTGGATCAGCCCCAGCATTTT
-	TRBV29-1	many	TRBJ1-2	CSVEDPAGSGGYTF	TGCAGCGTTGAAGATCCCGCAGGTTCCGGTGGCTACACCTTC
-	TRBV5-1	many	TRBJ1-2	CASSRRGELNYGYTF	TGCGCCAGCAGCCGGAGGGGGGAACTTAACTATGGCTACACCTTC
TRBD1	TRBV5-1	few	TRBJ2-5	CASSVGTGGPETQYF	TGCGCCAGCAGCGTAGGGACAGGGGGCCCAGAGACCCAGTACTTC
TRBD1	TRBV12-3/TRBV12-4	-	TRBJ1-6	CASSSGGYNSPLHF	TGTGCCAGCAGTTCAGGGGGCTATAATTCACCCCTCCACTTT